At least ten counts were recorded for the clone carrying this TCR beta chain. Its matching antigen is unknown. CDR1 is ENHRY, CDR2 SYGVKD, per germline. V shed 4 bases, J shed 3 bases, and the junction held 8 bases outside the gene matches. The CDR3 is 15 residues long. The TCRbeta library incorporated unique molecular identifiers. TCRdb analysed the PCR reads with MiXCR anew, one entry per CDR3 protein. This sample carries hundreds of thousands of distinct CDR3 sequences, approximately 14% of them seen once, and the ten largest clones take roughly 0.84%. The record originates from a study of T-cell reconstitution after alpha-beta-depleted transplantation in children. Whole-study results and caveats: A year post-transplant, T-cell counts and diversity derived mostly from newly produced T cells. Alpha-beta T cells present about two months after transplant were reported to originate from several hundred expanded graft clones. For some patients, TCRbeta diversity was high at day 60 because of recipient T cells and thymic progenitors that survived.

Sequences were derived from PBMCs, sampled before TCRalphabeta/CD19-depleted stem cell transplant. The rearrangement uses TRBV10-3 and TRBJ2-5; 7 bases match TRBD1. The receptor was derived from a girl aged 2 to 10 with congenital amegakaryocytic thrombocytopenia, due to receive a stem cell transplant. CDR3 in amino acids: CAISVQDRAEETQYF. The CDR3 DNA is TGTGCCATCAGTGTGCAAGACAGGGCGGAAGAGACCCAGTACTTC.